What follows describes a single T cell receptor (beta chain). The antigen remains unidentified. This sample is part of a study of cytomegalovirus exposure and HLA in healthy donors. Overall study: In a later analysis, it was reported that the 120 validation repertoires had been produced on the same platform as the 500 to 750 repertoires belonging to the first cohort.

The study's findings and limits: The classifier reportedly diagnosed cytomegalovirus status with high sensitivity and specificity. Clusters of TCRs from the first cohort tended to co-occur in the 100 to 150 validation repertoires (as a later analysis found). Cytomegalovirus-associated TCR beta chains were listed, numbering some 170.

The assay was immunoSEQ multiplex PCR, and TCRdb's table has in-frame clones only and misses some. The sample records fewer than 150,000 clones, 88% being singletons. Per germline, CDR1 SGHRS and CDR2 YFSETQ. The germline V and J ends were trimmed by 4 bases and 0 bases, with 13 bases remaining between them. CDR3 length: 15 residues. The chain links TRBV5-1 to TRBJ1-1, with a weak D call TRBD1 (5 bases). The sequence was collected from a woman aged 18-29 years in good health and CMV-seropositive. Sequenced sample: PBMCs. CDR3 sequence: CASSPIAGMNTEAFF. CDR3 coding DNA: TGCGCCAGCAGCCCTATAGCAGGGATGAACACTGAAGCTTTCTTT.